The clone carrying this T cell receptor (beta chain) was counted between two and nine times. Germline V gene sequence: CDR1 LGHNA, CDR2 YSLEER. V dropped 0 bases and J dropped 4 bases, with 15 bases sitting between them. The CDR3 covers 16 residues. These data are taken from a study of early T cells in non-severe SARS-CoV-2 infection. cDNA molecules, individually, were tagged with unique molecular identifiers. TCRdb independently ran MiXCR on the 5' RACE reads; one entry per CDR3 protein. The table shows roughly 70,000 distinct CDR3 sequences, with less than 15% occurring only once. The sequence derives from an adult who was a healthcare worker with PCR-confirmed SARS-CoV-2 infection or an uninfected control (not recorded which). The chain is built from TRBV4-3 and TRBJ1-2; D is ambiguous. Material for sequencing was whole blood. The CDR3 is CASSQDLGRPAYGYTF. The CDR3 DNA sequence: TGCGCCAGCAGCCAAGATCTTGGGCGCCCCGCCTATGGCTACACCTTC.